A selection of T cell receptor beta chains follows, all from one sample in a study of cytomegalovirus exposure and HLA in healthy donors. Clones were sequenced by immunoSEQ multiplex PCR, and TCRdb holds only the in-frame ones, with some missing. The sample lists hundreds of thousands of clones; around four fifths were seen once. Input material: PBMCs. The receptors come from a male donor in good health and CMV-seronegative. Both conserved end residues are part of each CDR3. A D gene is named only where the DNA matches it firmly. Only some rows state a clone size, as once, few, many or a class for expanded clones.

CDR3 protein: CASSLLDRGHTEAFF; CDR3 DNA: TGCGCCAGCAGCTTGTTAGACAGGGGCCACACTGAAGCTTTCTTT; V gene: TRBV5-1; D gene: TRBD1; clone size: NA; J gene: TRBJ1-1
CDR3 protein: CASSVEGVGLETQYF; CDR3 DNA: TGTGCCAGCAGCGTAGAGGGGGTGGGGTTGGAGACCCAGTACTTC; V gene: TRBV9; D gene: NA; clone size: NA; J gene: TRBJ2-5
CDR3 protein: CSVAIGSGNTIYF; CDR3 DNA: TGCAGCGTTGCTATTGGCTCTGGAAACACCATATATTTT; V gene: TRBV29-1; D gene: NA; clone size: NA; J gene: TRBJ1-3
CDR3 protein: CASSVGGTGIVVHTF; CDR3 DNA: TGTGCCAGCAGCGTAGGGGGGACAGGAATAGTCGTGCACACCTTC; V gene: TRBV9; D gene: TRBD1; clone size: NA; J gene: TRBJ1-2
CDR3 protein: CASSLAGTEEAFF; CDR3 DNA: TGCGCCAGCAGCTTGGCCGGGACAGAAGAAGCTTTCTTT; V gene: TRBV5-1; D gene: TRBD1; clone size: NA; J gene: TRBJ1-1
CDR3 protein: CASSQDGTSGSKDTQYF; CDR3 DNA: TGCGCCAGCAGCCAAGACGGGACTAGCGGGAGTAAGGATACGCAGTATTTT; V gene: TRBV4-1; D gene: TRBD2; clone size: NA; J gene: TRBJ2-3
CDR3 protein: CASSLAGVFGEQAGRTYEQYF; CDR3 DNA: TGCGCCAGCAGCTTGGCCGGAGTATTCGGCGAGCAAGCGGGCCGGACGTACGAGCAGTACTTC; V gene: TRBV5-1; D gene: NA; clone size: NA; J gene: TRBJ2-7
CDR3 protein: CASSFEGWDRASNEQYF; CDR3 DNA: TGTGCCAGCAGTTTTGAGGGCTGGGACAGGGCATCGAACGAGCAGTACTTC; V gene: TRBV27; D gene: TRBD1; clone size: NA; J gene: TRBJ2-7
CDR3 protein: CASSSPGTSGRTYEQYF; CDR3 DNA: TGTGCCAGCAGTTCCCCCGGGACTAGCGGGAGGACCTACGAGCAGTACTTC; V gene: TRBV27; D gene: TRBD2; clone size: NA; J gene: TRBJ2-7
CDR3 protein: CASSPLAGVARKRDEQYF; CDR3 DNA: TGTGCCAGCAGCCCACTAGCGGGAGTGGCCCGAAAACGTGACGAGCAGTACTTC; V gene: TRBV5-8; D gene: TRBD2; clone size: NA; J gene: TRBJ2-7
CDR3 protein: CASSPTRSSGNTIYF; CDR3 DNA: TGTGCCAGCTCACCAACCAGGTCCTCTGGAAACACCATATATTTT; V gene: TRBV18; D gene: NA; clone size: NA; J gene: TRBJ1-3
CDR3 protein: CASSKGVGSGNTIYF; CDR3 DNA: TGTGCCAGCTCCAAGGGGGTCGGGTCTGGAAACACCATATATTTT; V gene: TRBV7-8; D gene: NA; clone size: NA; J gene: TRBJ1-3
CDR3 protein: CASSAGTSGRTHNEQFF; CDR3 DNA: TGTGCCAGCAGCGCGGGGACTAGCGGGAGGACCCACAATGAGCAGTTCTTC; V gene: TRBV9; D gene: TRBD2; clone size: NA; J gene: TRBJ2-1
CDR3 protein: CARRTGYYEQYF; CDR3 DNA: TGTGCCCGACGGACAGGTTACTACGAGCAGTACTTC; V gene: TRBV6-5; D gene: TRBD1; clone size: NA; J gene: TRBJ2-7
CDR3 protein: CASSRTSGRGDTQYF; CDR3 DNA: TGTGCCAGCAGCCGTACTAGCGGGAGGGGGGATACGCAGTATTTT; V gene: TRBV7-3; D gene: TRBD2; clone size: NA; J gene: TRBJ2-3
CDR3 protein: CASSLGVITSGYNEQFF; CDR3 DNA: TGTGCCAGCAGCTTAGGCGTCATCACTAGCGGCTACAATGAGCAGTTCTTC; V gene: TRBV7-3; D gene: TRBD2; clone size: once; J gene: TRBJ2-1
CDR3 protein: CAWSVIKGVGETQYF; CDR3 DNA: TGTGCCTGGAGTGTCATAAAAGGGGTGGGGGAGACCCAGTACTTC; V gene: TRBV30; D gene: NA; clone size: NA; J gene: TRBJ2-5
CDR3 protein: CASSGTGHGYTF; CDR3 DNA: TGTGCCAGCAGTGGGACAGGGCATGGCTACACCTTC; V gene: TRBV27; D gene: TRBD1; clone size: NA; J gene: TRBJ1-2
CDR3 protein: CASSQDPSGRAYTQYF; CDR3 DNA: TGCGCCAGCAGCCAAGATCCTAGCGGGAGGGCTTATACGCAGTATTTT; V gene: TRBV4-1; D gene: TRBD2; clone size: NA; J gene: TRBJ2-3
CDR3 protein: CASRRQGPGELFF; CDR3 DNA: TGTGCCAGCAGGAGACAGGGTCCCGGGGAGCTGTTTTTT; V gene: TRBV11-2; D gene: TRBD1; clone size: NA; J gene: TRBJ2-2
CDR3 protein: CASSSGLGGYEQYF; CDR3 DNA: TGTGCCAGCAGTTCGGGACTAGGGGGATACGAGCAGTACTTC; V gene: TRBV27; D gene: TRBD2; clone size: NA; J gene: TRBJ2-7
CDR3 protein: CASSLVTGGSDGYTF; CDR3 DNA: TGCGCCAGCAGCTTGGTTACTGGGGGCTCTGATGGCTACACCTTC; V gene: TRBV5-1; D gene: NA; clone size: few; J gene: TRBJ1-2
CDR3 protein: CAISDSSSGRALGEQYF; CDR3 DNA: TGTGCCATCAGTGATTCCTCTAGCGGGAGGGCCCTGGGTGAGCAGTACTTC; V gene: TRBV10-3; D gene: TRBD2; clone size: NA; J gene: TRBJ2-7
CDR3 protein: CASSLKLLSGANVLTF; CDR3 DNA: TGTGCCAGCAGTTTAAAGCTCCTCTCTGGGGCCAACGTCCTGACTTTC; V gene: TRBV27; D gene: NA; clone size: once; J gene: TRBJ2-6
CDR3 protein: CASSRREGPYEQYF; CDR3 DNA: TGTGCCAGCAGCCGGAGGGAGGGCCCCTACGAGCAGTACTTC; V gene: TRBV11-2; D gene: TRBD2; clone size: NA; J gene: TRBJ2-7
CDR3 protein: CASRSQGNSYNSPLHF; CDR3 DNA: TGTGCCAGCAGGTCACAGGGGAACTCCTATAATTCACCCCTCCACTTT; V gene: TRBV2; D gene: TRBD1; clone size: NA; J gene: TRBJ1-6
CDR3 protein: CASSPLTGGTEAFF; CDR3 DNA: TGCGCCAGCAGCCCACTGACAGGTGGCACTGAAGCTTTCTTT; V gene: TRBV5-1; D gene: NA; clone size: few; J gene: TRBJ1-1
CDR3 protein: CASSRVNGELFF; CDR3 DNA: TGTGCCAGTAGTCGGGTGAACGGGGAGCTGTTTTTT; V gene: TRBV19; D gene: NA; clone size: NA; J gene: TRBJ2-2
CDR3 protein: CASSLVRGTNEKLFF; CDR3 DNA: TGTGCCAGCAGCTTAGTCAGGGGTACTAATGAAAAACTGTTTTTT; V gene: TRBV11-2; D gene: NA; clone size: NA; J gene: TRBJ1-4
CDR3 protein: CASSGGAGASGELFF; CDR3 DNA: TGTGCCAGTAGTGGCGGGGCGGGGGCTTCCGGGGAGCTGTTTTTT; V gene: TRBV19; D gene: NA; clone size: NA; J gene: TRBJ2-2
CDR3 protein: CASSRTGMRETQYF; CDR3 DNA: TGTGCCAGCAGCCGTACAGGGATGAGGGAGACCCAGTACTTC; V gene: TRBV11-1; D gene: NA; clone size: NA; J gene: TRBJ2-5
CDR3 protein: CASRRQGPGELFF; CDR3 DNA: TGTGCCAGCAGACGACAGGGGCCCGGGGAGCTGTTTTTT; V gene: TRBV6-6; D gene: TRBD1; clone size: NA; J gene: TRBJ2-2
CDR3 protein: CAWSATSGLYTQYF; CDR3 DNA: TGTGCCTGGAGTGCGACTAGCGGCTTATATACGCAGTATTTT; V gene: TRBV30; D gene: TRBD2; clone size: NA; J gene: TRBJ2-3
CDR3 protein: CASSFEGTSPTYEQYF; CDR3 DNA: TGTGCCAGCAGCTTCGAAGGGACTAGCCCGACCTACGAGCAGTACTTC; V gene: TRBV7-9; D gene: TRBD2; clone size: NA; J gene: TRBJ2-7
CDR3 protein: CASSSLDRNTNTEAFF; CDR3 DNA: TGTGCCAGCAGCTCCTTGGACAGAAACACGAACACTGAAGCTTTCTTT; V gene: TRBV5-6; D gene: NA; clone size: NA; J gene: TRBJ1-1
CDR3 protein: CASSIFDRGNEKLFF; CDR3 DNA: TGTGCCAGCAGCATTTTCGACAGGGGGAATGAAAAACTGTTTTTT; V gene: TRBV11-2; D gene: TRBD1; clone size: NA; J gene: TRBJ1-4
CDR3 protein: CASGPINANTEAFF; CDR3 DNA: TGTGCCAGCGGGCCAATCAACGCGAACACTGAAGCTTTCTTT; V gene: TRBV6-1; D gene: NA; clone size: NA; J gene: TRBJ1-1
CDR3 protein: CAISDTSRGGSGQFF; CDR3 DNA: TGTGCCATCAGTGATACATCCCGCGGGGGATCGGGGCAGTTCTTC; V gene: TRBV10-3; D gene: TRBD2; clone size: NA; J gene: TRBJ2-1
CDR3 protein: CASSIEGASGYTF; CDR3 DNA: TGTGCCAGTAGTATAGAAGGGGCCTCTGGCTACACCTTC; V gene: TRBV19; D gene: NA; clone size: NA; J gene: TRBJ1-2
CDR3 protein: CASSLAGSSYEQYF; CDR3 DNA: TGTGCCAGCAGTTTAGCGGGCAGCTCCTACGAGCAGTACTTC; V gene: TRBV2; D gene: TRBD2; clone size: NA; J gene: TRBJ2-7
CDR3 protein: CASFGESVGETQYF; CDR3 DNA: TGTGCCAGCTTTGGGGAGAGCGTAGGGGAGACCCAGTACTTC; V gene: TRBV28; D gene: NA; clone size: NA; J gene: TRBJ2-5
CDR3 protein: CASSSGHLSEEQYF; CDR3 DNA: TGTGCCAGCAGCTCGGGACACCTCTCGGAGGAGCAGTACTTC; V gene: TRBV5-4; D gene: NA; clone size: NA; J gene: TRBJ2-5
CDR3 protein: CASRVGTDNSPLHF; CDR3 DNA: TGTGCCAGCAGGGTCGGGACAGACAATTCACCCCTCCACTTT; V gene: TRBV6-5; D gene: TRBD1; clone size: NA; J gene: TRBJ1-6
CDR3 protein: CASSQLRRQSSSYEQYF; CDR3 DNA: TGTGCCAGCAGCCAGCTCCGTAGACAGTCGAGCTCCTACGAGCAGTACTTC; V gene: TRBV14; D gene: NA; clone size: once; J gene: TRBJ2-7
CDR3 protein: CASRTGTGGVGANVLTF; CDR3 DNA: TGTGCCAGTAGGACCGGGACAGGGGGCGTCGGGGCCAACGTCCTGACTTTC; V gene: TRBV19; D gene: TRBD1; clone size: NA; J gene: TRBJ2-6
CDR3 protein: CASSSESAYNEQFF; CDR3 DNA: TGTGCCAGCAGCAGCGAGAGCGCGTACAATGAGCAGTTCTTC; V gene: TRBV6-4; D gene: NA; clone size: NA; J gene: TRBJ2-1
CDR3 protein: CASSLGTSTDTQYF; CDR3 DNA: TGTGCCAGTAGTCTGGGGACTAGCACAGATACGCAGTATTTT; V gene: TRBV19; D gene: NA; clone size: NA; J gene: TRBJ2-3
CDR3 protein: CASSVTGGDYGYTF; CDR3 DNA: TGTGCCAGCTCAGTGACAGGGGGCGACTATGGCTACACCTTC; V gene: TRBV18; D gene: TRBD1; clone size: few; J gene: TRBJ1-2
CDR3 protein: CASRATGGNNEQFF; CDR3 DNA: TGTGCCAGCAGGGCGACAGGGGGGAACAATGAGCAGTTCTTC; V gene: TRBV6-1; D gene: TRBD1; clone size: NA; J gene: TRBJ2-1
CDR3 protein: CAWTPGLGVIEQFF; CDR3 DNA: TGTGCCTGGACTCCGGGACTAGGAGTCATTGAGCAGTTCTTC; V gene: TRBV30; D gene: TRBD2; clone size: few; J gene: TRBJ2-1
CDR3 protein: CASSSRGGLHYGQYF; CDR3 DNA: TGTGCCAGCAGCTCCCGGGGAGGACTTCACTACGGGCAGTACTTC; V gene: TRBV6-5; D gene: NA; clone size: NA; J gene: TRBJ2-7